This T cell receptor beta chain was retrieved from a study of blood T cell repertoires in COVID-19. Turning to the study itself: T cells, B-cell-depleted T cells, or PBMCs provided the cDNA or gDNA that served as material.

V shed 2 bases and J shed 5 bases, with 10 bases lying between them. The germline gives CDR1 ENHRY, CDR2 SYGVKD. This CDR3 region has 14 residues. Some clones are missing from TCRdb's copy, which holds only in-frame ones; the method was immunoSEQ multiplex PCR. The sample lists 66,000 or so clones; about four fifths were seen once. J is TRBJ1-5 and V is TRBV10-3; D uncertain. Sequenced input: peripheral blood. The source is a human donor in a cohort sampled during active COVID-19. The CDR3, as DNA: TGTGCCATCAGTGAGAGAGGAGGCGATCAGCCCCAGCATTTT. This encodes CAISERGGDQPQHF.